This T cell receptor (beta chain) was retrieved from a study of blood T cell repertoires in COVID-19. The overall study: Samples came from the United States, Italy and Spain, spanning acute and convalescent COVID-19. In each case, the material was cDNA or gDNA derived from T cells, B-cell-depleted T cells, or PBMCs.

In the original processing: Counts of nucleated cells, estimated from reference gene primer amplification, were obtained. Produced via immunoSEQ multiplex PCR; TCRdb's table is partial and in-frame only. The V and J calls and clone size are taken from that table; D and trimming were inferred from the DNA. The top ten clones hold roughly 4% of a sample with over 250,000 clones, 88% of them seen once. V was cut by 4 bases and J by 7 bases, with 13 bases left in between. Germline V CDR1 and CDR2: SSHAT, FNYEAQ (reference sequence). This CDR3 contains 13 residues. The chain couples TRBV7-7 to TRBJ1-1, with D possibly matching TRBD1 (5 bases). The sequenced sample was peripheral blood. The origin of this receptor is a man aged 60 to 75 who had recovered from COVID-19. The CDR3 DNA reads as TGTGCCAGCAGCTCGTCTTCCCAGGGTGAAGCTTTCTTT. This codes for CASSSSSQGEAFF. The whole variable domain, filled in from reference TRBV7-7 and TRBJ1-1, reads GAGVSQSPRYKVTKRGQDVTLRCDPISSHATLYWYQQALGQGPEFLTYFNYEAQPDKSGLPSDRFSAERPEGSISTLTIQRTEQRDSAMYRCASSSSSQGEAFFGQGTRLTVV.